This section outlines one T cell receptor beta chain sequence together with its context. Germline CDR1 is SGHRS and CDR2 is YFSETQ. This CDR3 comprises 13 residues. Trimming took 0 bases from V and 2 from J, leaving 4 bases between them. This entry belongs to a study of OX40 agonist ivuxolimab in advanced cancers. Study context: Patients took ivuxolimab, an agonistic anti-OX40 (CD134) antibody. The eligibility criteria allowed prior anti-PD-1, anti-PD-L1 or anti-CTLA-4 therapy, and 30% to 45% had some. Patients in the trial were receiving intravenous ivuxolimab every 2 weeks, at doses of 0.01 to 10 mg/kg.

Sequenced by immunoSEQ multiplex PCR; TCRdb stores in-frame clones only, minus some. Of about 36,000 clones in the sample, about 81% were seen once. The origin of this receptor is an adult with an advanced solid tumor such as melanoma, head and neck, liver or kidney cancer. This chain uses TRBV5-1 with TRBJ2-3; unclear D gene. This sample comprised CD4+ or CD8+ T cells sorted from blood, obtained in a trial of the OX40 agonist ivuxolimab. CDR3 coding DNA: TGCGCCAGCAGCTTGGGACCCACAGATACGCAGTATTTT. Amino acids: CASSLGPTDTQYF.